This T cell receptor beta chain was sequenced during a study of blood T cell repertoires in COVID-19 (TCRdb year 2020). As for the study more broadly: Samples from collaborators originated in the United States, Italy and Spain and spanned both the acute and convalescent phases of COVID-19. The material from the prospective study consisted of cDNA or gDNA derived from T cells, B-cell-depleted T cells, or PBMCs. Subjects who had been exposed to COVID-19, were actively infected with it, or had recovered from it provided the deeply sampled blood TCRbeta repertoires that made up the dataset. The repertoires were made available in a free public database intended to serve as a resource for research on the immune response to SARS-CoV-2. Samples were obtained from the ongoing ImmuneRACE study (first 160 participants) and from 1,254 subjects provided by 6 global collaborators. The sample metadata nearly always contained a de-identified subject ID, COVID-19 status, age in years and sex. Where available, HLA class I and class II types were obtained from metadata supplied by the sample provider rather than from assay-based typing.

The collaborating institutions used their own protocols to collect whole blood in K2EDTA tubes. For TCRbeta analysis, collaborators shipped samples as frozen whole blood, isolated PBMCs, or DNA extracted from either of those sample types. The junction shows trimming of 3 bases on V and 7 bases on J, plus 15 bases between the germline ends. Based on the germline V gene, the CDR1 and CDR2 sequences are KGHDR and SFDVKD. Including cysteine and phenylalanine, the CDR3 has 14 amino acids. Just the 42-base CDR3 DNA is kept, in frame starting at base 1. Findings and caveats that apply to the study as a whole: Clinical and demographic metadata were provided uncurated, with the amount varying by source and participant.

On this clone: Its binding antigen is unknown. No base-level quality is on record; no much larger clone is a single base apart.

TCRbeta CDR3 regions were amplified from genomic DNA by means of the immunoSEQ Assay, a bias-controlled multiplex PCR. As for the authors' bioinformatics: Within the assay, amplification of reference gene primers was used to estimate how many nucleated cells each sample contained. To quantify the absolute abundance of each unique TCRbeta CDR3 rearrangement, sequence reads were collapsed and filtered. Productive Simpson clonality was computed per sample as the square root of Simpson's diversity index over productive rearrangements. TCRdb provides this immuneACCESS table in a form limited to in-frame rearrangements. Some clones are lacking; in checked studies, under half of them reflect an unresolved V gene, and why the rest are absent is not known. V and J calls and clone size are copied from that table; D and trimming were computed from the DNA. The sample table shows 210,000 or so clones, and around 92% are seen once. 0.95% to 1.5% of the sample rests with the top ten.

The chain couples TRBV24-1 to TRBJ2-7; 6 matching bases give a weak D call of TRBD1. The receptor was derived from a man younger than 45 with acute or convalescent COVID-19. Sequenced input: peripheral blood. Here is the DNA: TGTGCCACCAGTGATACCACAGGGTTCGGGGAGCAGTACTTC. This encodes CATSDTTGFGEQYF.